This T cell receptor (beta chain) was retrieved from a study of metastatic and nonmetastatic thyroid tumors. General observations from the study: Reportedly, malignant thyroid tumors had significantly higher TCR beta diversity than benign nodules, in blood and tumor.

No patient had received any treatment before thyroid surgery. In the study's own analysis: Between-group CDR3 differences, defined by clinicopathological status, yielded a distant-metastasis classifier for papillary thyroid cancer. TCRdb re-called the PCR reads through MiXCR. These V and J calls rely on TCRdb rather than the paper's analysis. In the table there are 5,500 to 7,000 clones, about 34% of which are singletons. V was shortened by 0 bases and J by 2 bases, with 9 bases between the two germline ends. The CDR3 loop spans 14 amino acids. CDR1 is SGHRS, CDR2 YFSETQ, per germline. Of note for this clone: Its antigen is not identified.

The sequence derives from a female donor with papillary thyroid cancer or a benign thyroid nodule (not recorded which). Some clones in this sample may be carry-over from other donors' samples. The sequenced sample was adjacent normal tissue. V and J are TRBV5-1 and TRBJ2-7, with D tentatively TRBD2 (5 bases). As DNA, the CDR3 is TGCGCCAGCAGCTTGGAGGGAGCTACCTACGAGCAGTACTTC. It encodes CASSLEGATYEQYF. Using reference TRBV5-1 and TRBJ2-7 for the parts outside the CDR3, the full variable domain is KAGVTQTPRYLIKTRGQQVTLSCSPISGHRSVSWYQQTPGQGLQFLFEYFSETQRNKGNFPGRFSGRQFSNSRSEMNVSTLELGDSALYLCASSLEGATYEQYFGPGTRLTVT.